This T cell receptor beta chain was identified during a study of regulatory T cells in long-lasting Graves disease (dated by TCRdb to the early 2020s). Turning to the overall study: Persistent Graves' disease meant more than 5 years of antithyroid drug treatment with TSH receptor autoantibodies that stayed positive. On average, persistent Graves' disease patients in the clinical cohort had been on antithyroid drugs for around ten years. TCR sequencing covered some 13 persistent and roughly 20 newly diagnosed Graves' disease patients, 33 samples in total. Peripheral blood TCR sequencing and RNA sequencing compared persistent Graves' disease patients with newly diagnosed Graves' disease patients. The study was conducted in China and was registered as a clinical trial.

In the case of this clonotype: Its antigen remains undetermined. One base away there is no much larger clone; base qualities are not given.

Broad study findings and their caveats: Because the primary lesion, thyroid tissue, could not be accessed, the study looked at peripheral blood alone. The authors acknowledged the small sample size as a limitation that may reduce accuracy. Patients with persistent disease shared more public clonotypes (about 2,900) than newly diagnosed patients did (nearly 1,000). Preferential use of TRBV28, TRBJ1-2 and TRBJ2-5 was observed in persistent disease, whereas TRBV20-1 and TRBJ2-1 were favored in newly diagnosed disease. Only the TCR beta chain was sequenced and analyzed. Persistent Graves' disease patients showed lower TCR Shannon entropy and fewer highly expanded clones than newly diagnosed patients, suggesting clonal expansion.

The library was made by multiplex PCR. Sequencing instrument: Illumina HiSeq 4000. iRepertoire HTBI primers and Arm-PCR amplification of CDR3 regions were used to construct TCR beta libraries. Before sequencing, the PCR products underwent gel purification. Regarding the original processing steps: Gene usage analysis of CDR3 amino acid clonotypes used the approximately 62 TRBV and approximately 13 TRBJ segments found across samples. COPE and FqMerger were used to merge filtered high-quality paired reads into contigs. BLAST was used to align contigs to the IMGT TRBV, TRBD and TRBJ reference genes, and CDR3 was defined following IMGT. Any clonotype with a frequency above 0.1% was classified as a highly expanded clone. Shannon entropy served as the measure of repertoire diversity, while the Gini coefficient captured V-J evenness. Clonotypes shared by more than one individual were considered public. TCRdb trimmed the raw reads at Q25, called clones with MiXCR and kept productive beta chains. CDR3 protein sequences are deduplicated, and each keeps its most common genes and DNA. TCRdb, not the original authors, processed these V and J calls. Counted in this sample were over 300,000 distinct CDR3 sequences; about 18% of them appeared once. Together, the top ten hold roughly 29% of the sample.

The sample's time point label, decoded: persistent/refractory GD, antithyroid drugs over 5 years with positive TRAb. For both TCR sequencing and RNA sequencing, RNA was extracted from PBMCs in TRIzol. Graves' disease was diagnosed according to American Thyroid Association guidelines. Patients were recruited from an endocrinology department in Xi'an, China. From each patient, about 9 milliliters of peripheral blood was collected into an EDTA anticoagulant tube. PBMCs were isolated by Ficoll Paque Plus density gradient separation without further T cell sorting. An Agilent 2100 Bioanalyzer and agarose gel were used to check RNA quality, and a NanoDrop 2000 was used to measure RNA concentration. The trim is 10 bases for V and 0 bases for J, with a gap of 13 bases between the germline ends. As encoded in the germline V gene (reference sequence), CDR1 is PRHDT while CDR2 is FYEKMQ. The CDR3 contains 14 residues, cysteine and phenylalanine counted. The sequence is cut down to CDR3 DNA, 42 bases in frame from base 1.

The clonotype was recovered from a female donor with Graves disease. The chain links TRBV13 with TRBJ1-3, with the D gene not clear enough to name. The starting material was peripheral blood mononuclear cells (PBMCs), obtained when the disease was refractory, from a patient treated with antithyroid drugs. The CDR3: CATSSGLSGNTIYF. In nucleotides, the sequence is TGTGCCACCTCGTCCGGACTCTCTGGAAACACCATATATTTT.